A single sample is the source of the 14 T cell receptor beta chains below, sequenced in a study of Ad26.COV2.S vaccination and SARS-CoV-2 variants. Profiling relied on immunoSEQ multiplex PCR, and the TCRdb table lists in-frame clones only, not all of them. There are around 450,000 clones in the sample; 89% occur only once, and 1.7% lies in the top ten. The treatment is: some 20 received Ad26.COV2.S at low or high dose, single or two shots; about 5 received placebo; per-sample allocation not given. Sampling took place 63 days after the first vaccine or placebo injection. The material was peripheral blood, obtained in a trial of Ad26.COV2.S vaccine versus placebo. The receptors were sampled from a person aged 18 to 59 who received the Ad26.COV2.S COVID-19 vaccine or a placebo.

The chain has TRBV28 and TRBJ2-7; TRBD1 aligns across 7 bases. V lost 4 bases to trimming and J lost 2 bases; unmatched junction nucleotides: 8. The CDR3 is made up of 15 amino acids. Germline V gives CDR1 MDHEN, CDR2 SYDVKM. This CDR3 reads CASSSGQSSTYEQYF. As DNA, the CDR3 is TGTGCCAGCAGTTCGGGACAGTCTAGTACCTACGAGCAGTACTTC.

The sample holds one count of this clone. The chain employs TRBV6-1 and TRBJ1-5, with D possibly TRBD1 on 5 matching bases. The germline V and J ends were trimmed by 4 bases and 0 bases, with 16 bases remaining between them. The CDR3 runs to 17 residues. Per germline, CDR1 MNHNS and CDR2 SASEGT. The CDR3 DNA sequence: TGTGCCAGCAGTGGAACACTACAGGTAAATAGCAATCAGCCCCAGCATTTT. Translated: CASSGTLQVNSNQPQHF.

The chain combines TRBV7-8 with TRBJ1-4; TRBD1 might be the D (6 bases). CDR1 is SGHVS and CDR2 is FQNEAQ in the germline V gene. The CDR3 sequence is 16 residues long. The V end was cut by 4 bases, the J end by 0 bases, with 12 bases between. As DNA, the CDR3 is TGTGCCAGCAGCTCAGGCCGGACAGCAACTAATGAAAAACTGTTTTTT. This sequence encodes CASSSGRTATNEKLFF.

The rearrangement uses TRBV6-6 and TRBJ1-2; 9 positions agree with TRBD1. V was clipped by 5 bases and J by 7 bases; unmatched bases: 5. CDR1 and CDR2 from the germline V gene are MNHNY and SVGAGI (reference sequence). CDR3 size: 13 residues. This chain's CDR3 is CASSRQGDSGYTF. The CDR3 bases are TGTGCCAGCAGTAGACAGGGGGATTCTGGCTACACCTTC.

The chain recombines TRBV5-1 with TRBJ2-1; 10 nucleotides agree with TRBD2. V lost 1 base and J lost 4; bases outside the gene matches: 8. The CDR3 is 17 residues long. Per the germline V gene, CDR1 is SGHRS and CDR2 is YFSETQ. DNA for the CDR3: TGCGCCAGCAGCTTGCAAGAGGGACTAGCGAAATACAATGAGCAGTTCTTC. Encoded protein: CASSLQEGLAKYNEQFF. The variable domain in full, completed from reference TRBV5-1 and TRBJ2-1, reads KAGVTQTPRYLIKTRGQQVTLSCSPISGHRSVSWYQQTPGQGLQFLFEYFSETQRNKGNFPGRFSGRQFSNSRSEMNVSTLELGDSALYLCASSLQEGLAKYNEQFFGPGTRLTVL.

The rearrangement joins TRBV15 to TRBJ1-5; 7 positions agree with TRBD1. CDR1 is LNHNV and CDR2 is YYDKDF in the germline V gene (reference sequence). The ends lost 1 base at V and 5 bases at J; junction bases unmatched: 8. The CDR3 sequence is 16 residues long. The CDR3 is CATSRARQGLYQPQHF. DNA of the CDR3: TGTGCCACCAGCAGAGCGAGACAGGGCTTGTATCAGCCCCAGCATTTT. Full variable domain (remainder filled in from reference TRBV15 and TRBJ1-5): DAMVIQNPRYQVTQFGKPVTLSCSQTLNHNVMYWYQQKSSQAPKLLFHYYDKDFNNEADTPDNFQSRRPNTSFCFLDIRSPGLGDTAMYLCATSRARQGLYQPQHFGDGTRLSIL.

The CDR3 region is CATSDFGLAGNTDTQYF. The CDR3 coding sequence is TGTGCCACCAGTGATTTCGGCCTAGCGGGAAACACAGATACGCAGTATTTT. V and J are TRBV24-1 and TRBJ2-3; 9 nucleotides match TRBD2. This CDR3 contains 17 residues. Germline trimming cut 1 base from V and 2 bases from J; bases unmatched to any gene: 6. The germline V gene has CDR1 KGHDR and CDR2 SFDVKD.

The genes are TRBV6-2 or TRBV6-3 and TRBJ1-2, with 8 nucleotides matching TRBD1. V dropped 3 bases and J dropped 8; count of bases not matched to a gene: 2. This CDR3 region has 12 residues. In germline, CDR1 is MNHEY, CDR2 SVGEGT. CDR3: CASSYGTGGYTF. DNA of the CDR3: TGTGCCAGCAGTTATGGGACAGGAGGCTACACCTTC.

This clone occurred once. Here the CDR3 reads CASSSTALYGYTF. As DNA, the CDR3 is TGTGCCAGCAGTTCGACAGCACTCTATGGCTACACCTTC. This sequence joins TRBV25-1 and TRBJ1-2; the D gene is possibly TRBD1 (5 bases). This CDR3 contains 13 residues. Germline CDR1 and CDR2: MGHDK and SYGVNS. V shed 5 bases and J shed 4 bases, with 11 bases lying between them.

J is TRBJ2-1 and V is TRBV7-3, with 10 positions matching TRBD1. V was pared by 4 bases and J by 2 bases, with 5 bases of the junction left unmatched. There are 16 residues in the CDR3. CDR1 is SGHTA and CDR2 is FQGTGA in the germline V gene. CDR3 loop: CASSSLTGGAYNEQFF. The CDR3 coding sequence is TGTGCCAGCAGCTCGCTGACAGGGGGCGCCTACAATGAGCAGTTCTTC.

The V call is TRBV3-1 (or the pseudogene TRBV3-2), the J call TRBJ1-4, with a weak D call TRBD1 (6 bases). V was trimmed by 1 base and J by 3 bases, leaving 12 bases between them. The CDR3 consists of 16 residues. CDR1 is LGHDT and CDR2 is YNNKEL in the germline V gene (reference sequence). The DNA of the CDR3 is TGTGCCAGCAGCCAAGTCTTAGGGGGGCCTAATGAAAAACTGTTTTTT. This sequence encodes CASSQVLGGPNEKLFF.

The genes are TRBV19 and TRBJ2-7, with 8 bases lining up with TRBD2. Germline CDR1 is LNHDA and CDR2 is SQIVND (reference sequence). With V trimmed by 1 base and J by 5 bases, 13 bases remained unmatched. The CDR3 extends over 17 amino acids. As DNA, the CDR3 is TGTGCCAGTAGTATAGCCCGCCGGCAGCGGGAGTTTCACGAGCAGTACTTC. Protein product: CASSIARRQREFHEQYF.

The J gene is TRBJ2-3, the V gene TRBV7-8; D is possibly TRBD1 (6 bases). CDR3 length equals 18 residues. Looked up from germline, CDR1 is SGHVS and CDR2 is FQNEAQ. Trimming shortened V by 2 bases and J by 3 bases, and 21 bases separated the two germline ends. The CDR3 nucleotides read TGTGCCAGCAGCTTATTCTCAGGGGACCCTAGGGGGACAGATACGCAGTATTTT. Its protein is CASSLFSGDPRGTDTQYF.

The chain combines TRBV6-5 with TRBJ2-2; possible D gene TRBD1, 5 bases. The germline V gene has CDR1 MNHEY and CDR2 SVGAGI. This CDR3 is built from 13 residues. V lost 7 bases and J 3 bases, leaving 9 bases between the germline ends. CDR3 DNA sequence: TGTGCCAGCATTAGGGGTGACACCGGGGAGCTGTTTTTT. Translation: CASIRGDTGELFF.